This T cell receptor beta chain originates from a study of brain T cells in children with intractable seizures. Measured with immunoSEQ multiplex PCR; TCRdb has only the in-frame clones, and not every one. The repertoire has about 110,000 clones, approximately 94% of them found once; the top ten carry 3.8%. The TCR was taken from a boy less than two years old with hemimegalencephaly and intractable seizures. The starting material was peripheral blood, obtained at surgery.

The chain's CDR3 is CASPRGDSGTDTQYF. The DNA of the CDR3 is TGTGCCAGCCCGCGGGGAGATTCGGGTACAGATACGCAGTATTTT. The chain is built from TRBV3-1 (or the pseudogene TRBV3-2) and TRBJ2-3; weak D call: TRBD2 (6 bases). The CDR3 is 15 residues long. CDR1 and CDR2 from the germline V gene are LGHDT and YNNKEL (reference sequence). Trimming removed 8 bases from V and 3 bases from J, with 18 bases in between.